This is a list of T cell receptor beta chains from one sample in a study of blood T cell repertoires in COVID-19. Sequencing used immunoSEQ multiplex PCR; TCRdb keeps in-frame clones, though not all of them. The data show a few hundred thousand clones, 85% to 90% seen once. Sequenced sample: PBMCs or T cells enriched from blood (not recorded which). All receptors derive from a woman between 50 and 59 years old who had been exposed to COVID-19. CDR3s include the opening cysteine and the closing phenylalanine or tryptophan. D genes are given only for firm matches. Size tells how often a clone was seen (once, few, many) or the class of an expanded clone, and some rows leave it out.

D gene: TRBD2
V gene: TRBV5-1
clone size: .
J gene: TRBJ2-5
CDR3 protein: CASSLGSGGPQETQYF
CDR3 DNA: TGCGCCAGCAGCTTGGGTAGCGGGGGGCCTCAAGAGACCCAGTACTTC

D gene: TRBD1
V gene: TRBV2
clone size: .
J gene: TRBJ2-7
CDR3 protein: CASSEGLGQSYEQYF
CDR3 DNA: TGTGCCAGCAGTGAAGGCCTGGGACAGTCCTACGAGCAGTACTTC

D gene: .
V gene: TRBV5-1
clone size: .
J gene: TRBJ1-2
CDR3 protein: CASSSGTPQANYGYTF
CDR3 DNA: TGCGCCAGCAGCTCCGGGACACCGCAAGCTAACTATGGCTACACCTTC

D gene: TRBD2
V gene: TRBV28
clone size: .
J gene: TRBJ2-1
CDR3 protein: CASRRGGNEQFF
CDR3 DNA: TGTGCCAGCCGGCGGGGGGGCAATGAGCAGTTCTTC

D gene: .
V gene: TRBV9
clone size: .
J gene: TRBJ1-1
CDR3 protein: CASSVEGGNTEAFF
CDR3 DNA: TGTGCCAGCAGCGTAGAAGGAGGGAACACTGAAGCTTTCTTT

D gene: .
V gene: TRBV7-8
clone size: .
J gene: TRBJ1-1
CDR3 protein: CASSLLSPRDNTEAFF
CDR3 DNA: TGTGCCAGCAGCTTACTAAGTCCGCGGGATAACACTGAAGCTTTCTTT

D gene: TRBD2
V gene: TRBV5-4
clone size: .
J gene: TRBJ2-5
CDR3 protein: CASSLGGLAQETQYF
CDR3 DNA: TGTGCCAGCAGCTTGGGGGGACTAGCACAAGAGACCCAGTACTTC

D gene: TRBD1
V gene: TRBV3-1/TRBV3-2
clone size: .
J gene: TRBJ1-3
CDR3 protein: CASSPAGQRSGNTIYF
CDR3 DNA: TGTGCCAGCAGCCCTGCGGGACAGCGCTCTGGAAACACCATATATTTT

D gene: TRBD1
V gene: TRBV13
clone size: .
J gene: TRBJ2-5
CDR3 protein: CASSPRANRGRETQYF
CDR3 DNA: TGTGCCAGCAGCCCTCGCGCGAACAGGGGCCGGGAGACCCAGTACTTC

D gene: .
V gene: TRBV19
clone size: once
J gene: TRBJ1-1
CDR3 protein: CASRVGGEANTEAFF
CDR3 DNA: TGTGCCAGTAGGGTAGGGGGGGAGGCTAACACTGAAGCTTTCTTT

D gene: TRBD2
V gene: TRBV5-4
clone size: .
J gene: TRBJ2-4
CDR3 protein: CASSLGTSGILAKNIQYF
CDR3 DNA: TGTGCCAGCAGCTTGGGGACTAGCGGGATTCTAGCCAAAAACATTCAGTACTTC

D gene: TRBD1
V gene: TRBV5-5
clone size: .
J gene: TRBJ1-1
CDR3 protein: CASSSTLDRANTEAFF
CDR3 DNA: TGTGCCAGCAGCTCCACCCTTGACAGGGCGAACACTGAAGCTTTCTTT

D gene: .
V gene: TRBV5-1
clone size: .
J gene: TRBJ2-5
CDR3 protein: CASSLTGLQETQYF
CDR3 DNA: TGCGCCAGCAGCTTGACAGGGCTACAAGAGACCCAGTACTTC

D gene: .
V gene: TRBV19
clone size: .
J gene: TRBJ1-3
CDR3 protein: CASSNGPGADGNTIYF
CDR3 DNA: TGTGCCAGTAGTAATGGTCCAGGAGCGGATGGAAACACCATATATTTT

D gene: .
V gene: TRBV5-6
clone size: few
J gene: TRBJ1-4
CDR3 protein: CASSWGREGEKLFF
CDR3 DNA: TGTGCCAGCAGCTGGGGCAGGGAGGGTGAAAAACTGTTTTTT

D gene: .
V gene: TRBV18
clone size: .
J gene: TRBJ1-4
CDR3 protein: CASSPPDRNEKLFF
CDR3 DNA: TGTGCCAGCTCACCGCCGGACAGAAATGAAAAACTGTTTTTT

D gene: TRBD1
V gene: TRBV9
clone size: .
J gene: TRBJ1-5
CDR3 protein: CASSAGTADQTSQHF
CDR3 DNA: TGTGCCAGCAGCGCGGGGACAGCCGACCAGACGTCCCAGCATTTT

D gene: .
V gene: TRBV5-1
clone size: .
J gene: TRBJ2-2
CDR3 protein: CASRGGSAGELFF
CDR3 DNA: TGCGCCAGCAGGGGCGGGTCGGCCGGGGAGCTGTTTTTT

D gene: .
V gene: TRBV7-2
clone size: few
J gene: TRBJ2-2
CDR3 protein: CASSLGGANTGELFF
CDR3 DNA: TGTGCCAGCAGCTTAGGGGGAGCGAACACCGGGGAGCTGTTTTTT

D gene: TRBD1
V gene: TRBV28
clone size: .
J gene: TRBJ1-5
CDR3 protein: CASSLPQGGRNQPQHF
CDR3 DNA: TGTGCCAGCAGTTTACCACAGGGGGGTCGCAATCAGCCCCAGCATTTT

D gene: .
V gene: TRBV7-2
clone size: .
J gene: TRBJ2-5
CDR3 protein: CASSRRQAPGWETQYF
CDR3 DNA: TGTGCCAGCAGTAGAAGACAGGCCCCGGGGTGGGAGACCCAGTACTTC

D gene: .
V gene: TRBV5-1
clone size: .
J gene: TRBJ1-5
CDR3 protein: CASSLVDRRDIQPQHF
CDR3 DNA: TGCGCCAGCAGCTTGGTCGACCGGCGGGATATTCAGCCCCAGCATTTT

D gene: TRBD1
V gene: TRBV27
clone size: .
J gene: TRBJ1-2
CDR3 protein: CASRKQGAGGYTF
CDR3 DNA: TGTGCCAGCAGAAAACAGGGGGCAGGTGGCTACACCTTC

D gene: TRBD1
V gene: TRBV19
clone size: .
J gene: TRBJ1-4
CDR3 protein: CASSTRGRGEKLFF
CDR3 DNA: TGTGCCAGTAGTACCAGGGGGAGAGGTGAAAAACTGTTTTTT

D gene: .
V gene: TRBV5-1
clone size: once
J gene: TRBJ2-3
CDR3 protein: CASSFNQGAPTDTQYF
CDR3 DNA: TGCGCCAGCAGCTTTAATCAGGGCGCTCCCACAGATACGCAGTATTTT

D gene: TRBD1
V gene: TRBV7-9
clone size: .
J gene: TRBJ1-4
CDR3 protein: CASSLTGTGSEKLFF
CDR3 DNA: TGTGCCAGCAGCCTTACCGGGACAGGGAGTGAAAAACTGTTTTTT

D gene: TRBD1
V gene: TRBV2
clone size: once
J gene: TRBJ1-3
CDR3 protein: CATRPGTAGNTIYF
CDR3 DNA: TGTGCCACCCGCCCCGGGACAGCTGGAAACACCATATATTTT

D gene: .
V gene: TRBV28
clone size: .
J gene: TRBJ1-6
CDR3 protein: CASSLVAEVNSPLHF
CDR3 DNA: TGTGCCAGCAGTCTCGTGGCAGAAGTTAATTCACCCCTCCACTTT

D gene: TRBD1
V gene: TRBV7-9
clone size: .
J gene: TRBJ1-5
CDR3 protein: CASSKDGQGDQPQHF
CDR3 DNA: TGTGCCAGCAGCAAAGACGGACAGGGCGATCAGCCCCAGCATTTT

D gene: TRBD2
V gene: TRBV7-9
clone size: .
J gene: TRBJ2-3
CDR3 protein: CASSYGGGGTDTQYF
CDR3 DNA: TGTGCCAGCAGCTATGGCGGGGGGGGCACAGATACGCAGTATTTT

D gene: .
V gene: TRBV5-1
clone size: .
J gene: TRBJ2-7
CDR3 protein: CASSYKDSVGEQYF
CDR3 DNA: TGCGCCAGCAGCTACAAGGACTCGGTTGGGGAGCAGTACTTC

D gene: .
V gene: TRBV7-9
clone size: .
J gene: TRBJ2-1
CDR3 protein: CASSYTGSHNEQFF
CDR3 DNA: TGTGCCAGCAGCTATACAGGGAGTCACAATGAGCAGTTCTTC

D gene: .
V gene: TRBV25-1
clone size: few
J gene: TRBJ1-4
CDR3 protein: CASSDRGEGEKLFF
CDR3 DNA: TGTGCCAGCAGTGATAGAGGGGAGGGTGAAAAACTGTTTTTT

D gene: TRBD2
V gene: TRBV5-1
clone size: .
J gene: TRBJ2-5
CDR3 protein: CASSKGLAGGLRAGETQYF
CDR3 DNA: TGCGCCAGCAGCAAAGGACTAGCGGGGGGACTACGGGCAGGGGAGACCCAGTACTTC

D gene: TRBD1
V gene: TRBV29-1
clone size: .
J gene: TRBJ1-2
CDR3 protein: CSVADRGNYGYTF
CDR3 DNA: TGCAGCGTAGCAGACAGGGGTAACTATGGCTACACCTTC

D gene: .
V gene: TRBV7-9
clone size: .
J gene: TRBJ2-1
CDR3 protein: CASSPPGANAYNEQFF
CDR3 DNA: TGTGCCAGCAGCCCGCCCGGTGCGAACGCATACAATGAGCAGTTCTTC

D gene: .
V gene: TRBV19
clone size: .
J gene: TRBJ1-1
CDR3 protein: CASSLTRTDSRYQAFF
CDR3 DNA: TGTGCCAGTAGTCTGACCCGCACCGACAGTCGGTACCAAGCTTTCTTT

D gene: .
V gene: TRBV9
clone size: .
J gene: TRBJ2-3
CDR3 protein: CASSARGGATQYF
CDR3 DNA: TGTGCCAGCAGCGCGAGGGGGGGGGCTACGCAGTATTTT

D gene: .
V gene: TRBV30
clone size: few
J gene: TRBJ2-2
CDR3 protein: CAWSVQKYFANTGELFF
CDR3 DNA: TGTGCCTGGAGTGTACAGAAGTACTTCGCGAACACCGGGGAGCTGTTTTTT

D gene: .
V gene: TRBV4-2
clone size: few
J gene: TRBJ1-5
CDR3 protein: CASRFRAADSNQPQHF
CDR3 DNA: TGTGCCAGCCGGTTTAGGGCAGCGGATAGCAATCAGCCCCAGCATTTT

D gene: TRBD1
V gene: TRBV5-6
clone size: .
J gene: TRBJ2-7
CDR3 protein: CASSRGTGREQYF
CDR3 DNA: TGTGCCAGCAGCCGAGGGACAGGGCGCGAGCAGTACTTC

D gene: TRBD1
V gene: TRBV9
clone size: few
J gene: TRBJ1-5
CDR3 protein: CASSAGQGRDQPQHF
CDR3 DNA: TGTGCCAGCAGCGCTGGACAGGGAAGGGATCAGCCCCAGCATTTT

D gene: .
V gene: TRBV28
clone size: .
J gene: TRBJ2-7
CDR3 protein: CASSLLTGTPAYEQYF
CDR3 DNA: TGTGCCAGCAGTCTCCTGACAGGTACTCCCGCCTACGAGCAGTACTTC

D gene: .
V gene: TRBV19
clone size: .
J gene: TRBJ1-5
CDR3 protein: CASSIDSQGWQPQHF
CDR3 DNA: TGTGCCAGTAGTATAGATTCACAGGGATGGCAGCCCCAGCATTTT

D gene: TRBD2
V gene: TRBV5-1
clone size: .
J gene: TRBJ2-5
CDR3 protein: CASSLAGLAGLRRGTQYF
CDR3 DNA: TGCGCCAGCAGCTTGGCGGGACTAGCGGGGCTACGGCGCGGGACCCAGTACTTC

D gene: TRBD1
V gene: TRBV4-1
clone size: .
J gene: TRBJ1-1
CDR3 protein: CASSQDLRTGVGGDTEAFF
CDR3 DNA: TGCGCCAGCAGCCAAGATCTGCGGACAGGGGTAGGGGGTGACACTGAAGCTTTCTTT

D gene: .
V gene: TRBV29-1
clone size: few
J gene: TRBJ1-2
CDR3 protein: CSAKGGTNDGYTF
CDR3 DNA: TGCAGCGCGAAGGGGGGGACTAATGATGGCTACACCTTC